The next 19 T cell receptor beta chains were all read from a single sample in a study of OX40 agonist ivuxolimab in advanced cancers. Sequencing used immunoSEQ multiplex PCR; TCRdb keeps in-frame clones, though not all of them. Among roughly 76,000 clones listed, more than 65% were seen once. The sample was CD4+ or CD8+ T cells sorted from blood, taken in a trial of the OX40 agonist ivuxolimab. The receptors here all came from an adult with an advanced solid tumor such as melanoma, head and neck, liver or kidney cancer.

The genes are TRBV5-8 and TRBJ1-1; D unresolved. The CDR3 runs 13 residues. Trimming left V 6 bases short and J 0 bases short, with 9 bases between. Germline lookup yields CDR1 SGHTS and CDR2 YDEGEE. CDR3 DNA sequence: TGTGCCAGCATCATTGACGTGAACACTGAAGCTTTCTTT. Encoded protein: CASIIDVNTEAFF.

CDR3 region: CASSLTGVGNSPLHF. The CDR3 nucleotides are TGTGCCAGCAGCTTAACCGGGGTGGGAAATTCACCCCTCCACTTT. The chain links TRBV11-2 to TRBJ1-6, with D uncertain. Germline lookup yields CDR1 SGHAT and CDR2 FQNNGV. Between the trimmed V and J ends, which lost 2 bases and 7 bases, there was a span of 12 bases. This CDR3 contains 15 residues.

The chain is built from TRBV28 and TRBJ2-7, with 7 bases identical to TRBD1. Per germline, CDR1 MDHEN and CDR2 SYDVKM. CDR3 length: 15 amino acids. V shed 4 bases, J shed 4 bases, and the junction held 10 bases outside the gene matches. The CDR3 region is CASSSTKTGRYEQYF. DNA for the CDR3: TGTGCCAGCAGTTCAACCAAGACAGGGAGATACGAGCAGTACTTC.

This clone was seen only a few times. The gene calls are TRBV6-5 and TRBJ1-2; TRBD1 is a possible D gene (5 bases). The germline CDR1 and CDR2 sequences are MNHEY and SVGAGI. The ends were cut back, 0 bases at V and 4 bases at J, with 12 bases in the middle. The CDR3 consists of 15 residues. The CDR3 region is CASSYSGREGYGYTF. In DNA form, the CDR3 reads TGTGCCAGCAGTTACTCAGGCAGGGAGGGCTATGGCTACACCTTC.

This rearrangement joins TRBV19 to TRBJ1-6; D is perhaps TRBD1 (6 bases). V was shortened by 3 bases and J by 9 bases, with 12 bases between the two germline ends. The CDR3 has 14 residues. The germline gives CDR1 LNHDA, CDR2 SQIVND (reference sequence). The CDR3 DNA follows: TGTGCCAGTAGTATTGGGGGGCCGCCTTCACCCCTCCACTTT. This sequence encodes CASSIGGPPSPLHF. Filled out from reference TRBV19 and TRBJ1-6, the complete variable domain reads DGGITQSPKYLFRKEGQNVTLSCEQNLNHDAMYWYRQDPGQGLRLIYYSQIVNDFQKGDIAEGYSVSREKKESFPLTVTSAQKNPTAFYLCASSIGGPPSPLHFGNGTRLTVT.

The CDR3 DNA reads TGTGCCAGCAGCGTACAGGGTCACGAGCAGTACTTC. This translates into CASSVQGHEQYF. This chain links TRBV7-9 with TRBJ2-7; maybe TRBD1 (6 bases). The CDR3 length is 12 residues. Germline loops: CDR1 SEHNR, CDR2 FQNEAQ (reference sequence). V shed 5 bases and J shed 5 bases, with 10 bases lying between them.

This rearrangement joins TRBV19 to TRBJ1-5; possibly TRBD1 for D (6 bases). Per germline, CDR1 LNHDA and CDR2 SQIVND (reference sequence). This CDR3 spans 13 amino acids. V gave up 7 bases and J gave up 6 bases, with 13 bases separating them. The CDR3 region is CASNGGQGQPQHF. DNA of the CDR3: TGTGCCAGTAATGGGGGGCAGGGTCAGCCCCAGCATTTT. Variable domain in full (rest from reference TRBV19 and TRBJ1-5): DGGITQSPKYLFRKEGQNVTLSCEQNLNHDAMYWYRQDPGQGLRLIYYSQIVNDFQKGDIAEGYSVSREKKESFPLTVTSAQKNPTAFYLCASNGGQGQPQHFGDGTRLSIL.

The V and J genes are TRBV2 and TRBJ2-3; 10 positions match TRBD2. The CDR3 runs to 14 residues. Unmatched junction bases numbered 3, after V lost 5 bases and J lost 4 bases. The germline gives CDR1 SNHLY, CDR2 FYNNEI. The CDR3 sequence: CASSPAGGPDTQYF. The DNA of the CDR3 is TGTGCCAGCAGTCCAGCGGGGGGGCCAGATACGCAGTATTTT.

Only one count was recorded for this clone. The chain combines TRBV5-1 with TRBJ1-6, with 7 bases fitting TRBD1. The CDR3 runs 17 residues. The ends lost 0 bases at V and 5 bases at J; junction bases unmatched: 8. The germline V gene has CDR1 SGHRS and CDR2 YFSETQ. As DNA, the CDR3 is TGCGCCAGCAGCTTGGATCTTCTCGGGACAGATAATTCACCCCTCCACTTT. It yields the protein CASSLDLLGTDNSPLHF.

This clone was seen a few times. This chain connects TRBV5-1 to TRBJ1-1; D perhaps matches TRBD1 (5 bases). This CDR3 has 14 residues. V lost 0 bases to trimming and J lost 5 bases, with 11 bases between them. The germline CDR1 and CDR2 sequences are SGHRS and YFSETQ. CDR3 in amino acids: CASSLGGAGTEAFF. The CDR3 DNA is TGCGCCAGCAGCTTGGGAGGGGCGGGGACTGAAGCTTTCTTT.

The chain links TRBV11-2 to TRBJ2-7; a weak D match, TRBD2 (6 bases). The CDR3 is made up of 15 amino acids. CDR1 is SGHAT and CDR2 is FQNNGV in the germline V gene. V gave up 5 bases and J gave up 3 bases, with 17 bases separating them. CDR3 nucleotides: TGTGCCAGCAGCCTCATGGGGGGTTCTGGCTACGAGCAGTACTTC. Its translation is CASSLMGGSGYEQYF.

As concerns this clone: The junction departs from germline at one end; a sequencing error may be responsible. J is TRBJ1-4 and V is TRBV5-1; 9 nucleotides align to TRBD1. The V gene's germline CDR1 is SGHRS and CDR2 YFSETQ. This CDR3 is built from 15 residues. The CDR3, as DNA: TGCGCCAGCAGCAACACGGGACAGGGATATGAGAAACTGTTTTTT. Its protein is CASSNTGQGYEKLFF.

The chain has TRBV18 and TRBJ1-2; the D gene is possibly TRBD1 (5 bases). Germline V gene lookup returns CDR1 KGHSH and CDR2 LQKENI. Trimming left V 3 bases short and J 4 bases short, with 12 bases between. This CDR3 spans 14 amino acids. This CDR3 is CASSPGDGVYGYTF. In nucleotides, the CDR3 is TGTGCCAGCTCACCGGGGGACGGAGTCTATGGCTACACCTTC. The full variable domain, its missing parts supplied by reference TRBV18 and TRBJ1-2, is NAGVMQNPRHLVRRRGQEARLRCSPMKGHSHVYWYRQLPEEGLKFMVYLQKENIIDESGMPKERFSAEFPKEGPSILRIQQVVRGDSAAYFCASSPGDGVYGYTFGSGTRLTVV.

In its sample, this clone was seen a few times. CDR3 bases: TGTGCCACCAGCAGAGGTACAGGCATAATCTATGGCTACACCTTC. It is translated as CATSRGTGIIYGYTF. V usage is TRBV15 and J usage is TRBJ1-2; D perhaps matches TRBD1 (5 bases). This CDR3 spans 15 amino acids. Germline V gene data show CDR1 as LNHNV and CDR2 as YYDKDF (reference sequence). The V and J ends lost 1 base and 4 bases respectively, with 13 bases between them.

This clone showed up just once. This chain links TRBV7-3 with TRBJ1-1; D gene uncertain. The V gene's germline CDR1 is SGHTA and CDR2 FQGTGA. CDR3 length equals 14 residues. The ends were cut back, 2 bases at V and 0 bases at J, with 7 bases in the middle. The CDR3 reads CASSLGHLNTEAFF. The CDR3 DNA reads TGTGCCAGCAGCTTAGGGCACCTGAACACTGAAGCTTTCTTT.

The chain links TRBV6-6 to TRBJ2-5; perhaps TRBD1 as D (6 bases). Trimming took off 7 bases at V and 2 bases at J, with 11 bases between the two ends. CDR1 and CDR2 (germline): MNHNY, SVGAGI (reference sequence). The CDR3 has 13 residues. CDR3 amino acids: CASTQQGQETQYF. For the CDR3, the DNA is TGTGCCAGCACCCAACAGGGACAAGAGACCCAGTACTTC.

In this sample, this clone turned up once. This chain links TRBV5-6 with TRBJ1-2, with 10 bases lining up with TRBD1. J lost 7 bases, V lost 2 bases, and 5 bases had no gene match. This CDR3 is 14 amino acids long. CDR1 and CDR2 (germline): SGHDT, YYEEEE. CDR3 region: CASSFRQGAGGYTF. The CDR3 DNA follows: TGTGCCAGCAGCTTCCGACAGGGGGCTGGTGGCTACACCTTC.

The V and J genes are TRBV19 and TRBJ1-1, with TRBD1 matching over 8 bases. CDR3 length: 11 residues. V lost 6 bases and J lost 11; bases outside the gene matches: 5. Germline-derived CDR1 and CDR2 are LNHDA and SQIVND (reference sequence). The chain's CDR3 is CASRSGGGAFF. Written as DNA, the CDR3 is TGTGCCAGTAGATCAGGGGGCGGGGCTTTCTTT.

The chain combines TRBV5-4 with TRBJ1-2; D might be TRBD1 (5 bases). This CDR3 has 14 amino acids. The germline V gene encodes CDR1 SGHNT and CDR2 YYREEE (reference sequence). Trimming cost V 3 bases and J 2 bases, with 11 bases left between them. CDR3 DNA: TGTGCCAGCAGCTCCGGGACGGACAACTATGGCTACACCTTC. It specifies CASSSGTDNYGYTF.